This entry is about one T cell receptor beta chain. Its antigen remains unknown. This sample was included in a study of shared clonotypes between healthy human individuals. Data came from immunoSEQ multiplex PCR; TCRdb stores just in-frame clones and leaves some out. The sample consists of about 100,000 clones, 60% to 75% of them appearing once. Notes on the study in general: How much donors shared clonotypes was expected to be affected by sequencing depth.

The V end was cut by 5 bases, the J end by 0 bases, with 11 bases between. The CDR3 sequence is 15 residues long. The germline V gene has CDR1 SGHVS and CDR2 FQNEAQ. The chain uses TRBV7-8 and TRBJ2-4; D is uncertain. The sequence came from a man aged 30 to 45 in good health. Sample: memory CD8+ T cells sorted from blood. Subset given: CD45RO+ cells pooled with CCR7-negative TemRA cells. In DNA form, the CDR3 reads TGTGCCAGCAGCCAACAGAACTTAGCCAAAAACATTCAGTACTTC. Its translation: CASSQQNLAKNIQYF.